The clone carrying this T cell receptor beta chain has more than one count but fewer than ten. V shed 4 bases and J shed 2 bases, with 27 bases lying between them. The CDR3 extends over 20 amino acids. CDR1 SGHTA and CDR2 FQGNSA come from the germline V gene. The data were taken from a study of T-cell memory formation after mild COVID-19. TCRdb ran MiXCR on the 5' RACE reads and lists one entry per CDR3 protein. The sample lists roughly 80,000 distinct CDR3 sequences; more than 20% were seen once. What was sequenced was PBMCs or a T cell subset sorted from them (not recorded which). This receptor was identified in a man between 18 and 29 years old who had mild COVID-19 (a few samples of this study predate the infection). Cell type and time point are not known. This sequence joins TRBV7-2 and TRBJ2-1; D is undetermined. The CDR3 nucleotides read TGTGCCAGCAGCTCAGAGGTCGGCGAGTTCACCATCTCTGCCTACAATGAGCAGTTCTTC. Residues: CASSSEVGEFTISAYNEQFF.